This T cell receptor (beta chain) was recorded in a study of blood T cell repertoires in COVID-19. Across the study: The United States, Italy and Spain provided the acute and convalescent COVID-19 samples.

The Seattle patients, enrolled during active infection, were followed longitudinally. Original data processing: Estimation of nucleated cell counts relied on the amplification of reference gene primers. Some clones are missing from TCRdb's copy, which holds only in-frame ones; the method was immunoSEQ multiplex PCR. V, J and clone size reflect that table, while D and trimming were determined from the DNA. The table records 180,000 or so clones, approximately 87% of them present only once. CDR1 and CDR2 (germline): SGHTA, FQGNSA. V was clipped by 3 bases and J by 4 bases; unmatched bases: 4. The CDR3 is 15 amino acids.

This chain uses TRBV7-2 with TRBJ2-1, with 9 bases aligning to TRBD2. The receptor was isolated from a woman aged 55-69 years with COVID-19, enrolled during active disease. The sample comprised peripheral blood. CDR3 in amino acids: CASSFSGSLYNEQFF. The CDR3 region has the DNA TGTGCCAGCAGCTTTAGCGGGAGTTTGTACAATGAGCAGTTCTTC.